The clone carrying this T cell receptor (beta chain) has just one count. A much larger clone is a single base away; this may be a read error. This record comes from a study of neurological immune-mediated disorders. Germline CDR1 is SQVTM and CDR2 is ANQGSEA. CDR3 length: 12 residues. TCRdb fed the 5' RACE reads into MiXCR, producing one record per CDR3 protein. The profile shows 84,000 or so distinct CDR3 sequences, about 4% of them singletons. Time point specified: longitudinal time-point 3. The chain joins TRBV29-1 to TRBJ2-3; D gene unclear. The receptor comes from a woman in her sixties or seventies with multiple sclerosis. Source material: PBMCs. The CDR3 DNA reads TGCACCGTTGATGTAGGAACAGATACGCAGTATTTT. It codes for CTVDVGTDTQYF.